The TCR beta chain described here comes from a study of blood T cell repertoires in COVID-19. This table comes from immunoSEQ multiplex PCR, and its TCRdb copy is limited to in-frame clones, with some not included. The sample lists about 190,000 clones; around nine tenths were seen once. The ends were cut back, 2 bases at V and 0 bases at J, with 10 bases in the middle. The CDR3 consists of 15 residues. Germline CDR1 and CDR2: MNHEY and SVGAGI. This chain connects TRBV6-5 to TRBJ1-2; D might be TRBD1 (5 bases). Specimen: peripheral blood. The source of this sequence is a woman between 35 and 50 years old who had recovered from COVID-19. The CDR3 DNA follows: TGTGCCAGCAGTTACGACAGAGGTTCTAACTATGGCTACACCTTC. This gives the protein CASSYDRGSNYGYTF.